This T cell receptor (beta chain) emerged from a study of blood T cell repertoires in COVID-19. Study summary: The origin of the acute and convalescent COVID-19 samples was the United States, Italy and Spain. In each case, the material was cDNA or gDNA derived from T cells, B-cell-depleted T cells, or PBMCs.

Germline CDR1 reads SGDLS; CDR2 reads YYNGEE. CDR3 length: 14 amino acids. The V segment lost 0 bases and the J segment 7 bases; nucleotides outside the gene matches: 5. Authors' data handling: How many nucleated cells were present was estimated from reference gene primer amplification. The assay was immunoSEQ multiplex PCR, and TCRdb's table has in-frame clones only and misses some. V, J and clone size derive from that table, while D and trimming were established from the DNA sequence. The sample yields 8,500 to 10,000 clones, approximately 86% seen once. The sequence derives from a human donor with active COVID-19. The donor label of this sample is uncertain. The sample taken for sequencing was peripheral blood. This chain connects TRBV9 to TRBJ2-3; TRBD1 agrees at 7 bases. CDR3 in amino acids: CASSVEQGLYTQYF. Written as DNA, the CDR3 is TGTGCCAGCAGCGTAGAACAGGGGTTATATACGCAGTATTTT.